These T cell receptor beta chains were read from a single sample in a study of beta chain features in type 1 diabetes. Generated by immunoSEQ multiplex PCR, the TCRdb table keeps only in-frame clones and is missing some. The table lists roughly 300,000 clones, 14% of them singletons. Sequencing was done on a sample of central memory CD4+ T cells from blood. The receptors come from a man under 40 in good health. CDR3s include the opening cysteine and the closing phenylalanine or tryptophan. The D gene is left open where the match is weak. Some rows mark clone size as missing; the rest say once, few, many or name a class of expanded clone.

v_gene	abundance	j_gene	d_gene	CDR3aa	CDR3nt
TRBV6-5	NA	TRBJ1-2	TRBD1	CASSSTDRTYGYTF	TGTGCCAGCAGCTCCACGGACAGGACCTATGGCTACACCTTC
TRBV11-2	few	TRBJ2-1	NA	CATDDSTPGEQFF	TGTGCCACCGACGACTCTACCCCCGGTGAGCAGTTCTTC
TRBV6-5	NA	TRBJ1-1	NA	CASSFRQFATEAFF	TGTGCCAGCAGCTTCCGTCAGTTCGCCACTGAAGCTTTCTTT
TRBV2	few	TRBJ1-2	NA	CASSDGINYGYTF	TGTGCCAGCAGTGACGGAATAAACTATGGCTACACCTTC
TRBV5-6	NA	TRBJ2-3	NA	CASSFRLETAEQYF	TGTGCCAGCAGCTTTCGACTAGAGACAGCCGAACAGTATTTT
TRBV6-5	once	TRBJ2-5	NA	CASRQPGDQEAQYF	TGTGCCAGCAGGCAACCAGGGGACCAAGAGGCCCAGTACTTC
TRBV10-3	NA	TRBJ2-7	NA	CASSPNAYEQYF	TGTGCCAGCAGCCCCAACGCGTACGAGCAGTACTTC
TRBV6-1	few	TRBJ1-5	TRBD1	CASSVTGYDQPQHF	TGTGCCAGCAGTGTGACAGGGTACGACCAGCCCCAGCATTTT
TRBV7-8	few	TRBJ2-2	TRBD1	CASSETGTVDTGELFF	TGTGCCAGCAGCGAGACAGGGACCGTTGACACCGGGGAGCTGTTTTTT
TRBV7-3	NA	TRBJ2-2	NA	CASSPNGRRPTGELFF	TGTGCCAGCAGCCCTAATGGGCGGAGGCCCACCGGGGAGCTGTTTTTT
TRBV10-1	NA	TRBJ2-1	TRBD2	CASAQGLAGPYNEQFF	TGCGCCAGCGCCCAGGGACTAGCGGGGCCCTACAATGAGCAGTTCTTC
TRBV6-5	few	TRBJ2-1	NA	CASSGRGNSYNEQFF	TGTGCCAGCAGTGGCCGGGGGAACTCCTACAATGAGCAGTTCTTC
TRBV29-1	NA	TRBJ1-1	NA	CSVAEGARTEAFF	NA
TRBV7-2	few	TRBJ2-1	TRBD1	CASSPTDRLNEQFF	TGTGCCAGCAGCCCAACGGACAGGCTCAATGAGCAGTTCTTC
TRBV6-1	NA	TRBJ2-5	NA	CAISESFLRGTETQYF	TGTGCCATCAGTGAGTCGTTTCTACGGGGTACGGAGACCCAGTACTTC
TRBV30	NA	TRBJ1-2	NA	CAWSVSRFTYGYTF	TGTGCCTGGAGTGTATCCAGGTTTACTTATGGCTACACCTTC
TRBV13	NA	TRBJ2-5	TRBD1	CASSPRTGTMVETQYF	TGTGCCAGCAGCCCCCGGACAGGGACGATGGTAGAGACCCAGTACTTC
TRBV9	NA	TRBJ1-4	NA	CASSVAPTENEKLFF	TGTGCCAGCAGCGTAGCCCCGACTGAAAATGAAAAACTGTTTTTT
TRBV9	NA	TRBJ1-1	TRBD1	CASSVGGTANTEAFF	TGTGCCAGCAGCGTAGGTGGGACAGCGAACACTGAAGCTTTCTTT
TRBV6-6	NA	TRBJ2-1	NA	CASSRSWGDEQFF	TGTGCCAGCAGTCGCTCCTGGGGGGATGAGCAGTTCTTC
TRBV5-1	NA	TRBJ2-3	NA	CASSQTLAADTDTQYF	TGCGCCAGCAGCCAAACGTTAGCAGCGGACACAGATACGCAGTATTTT
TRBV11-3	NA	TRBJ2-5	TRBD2	CASSPTSGQETQYF	TGTGCCAGCAGCCCTACTAGCGGCCAAGAGACCCAGTACTTC
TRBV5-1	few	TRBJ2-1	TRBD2	CASSLAGGDNEQFF	TGCGCCAGCAGCTTGGCGGGAGGGGACAATGAGCAGTTCTTC
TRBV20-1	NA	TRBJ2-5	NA	CSVEGIETQYF	TGCAGTGTAGAAGGGATAGAGACCCAGTACTTC
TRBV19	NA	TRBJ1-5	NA	CASNQGKGGLPQHF	TGTGCCAGTAACCAAGGGAAGGGGGGCTTGCCCCAGCATTTT
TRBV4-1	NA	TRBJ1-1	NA	CASSLTGHLNTEAFF	TGCGCCAGCAGCCTCACGGGACATCTGAACACTGAAGCTTTCTTT
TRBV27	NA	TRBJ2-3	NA	CASSLSRGLTDTQYF	TGTGCCAGCAGTTTATCAAGGGGTCTCACAGATACGCAGTATTTT
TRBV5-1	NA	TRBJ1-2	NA	CASSLEQGYGYTF	TGCGCCAGCAGCTTGGAGCAGGGCTATGGCTACACCTTC
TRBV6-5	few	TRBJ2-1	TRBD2	CASSGGDNEQFF	TGTGCCAGCAGTGGGGGGGATAATGAGCAGTTCTTC
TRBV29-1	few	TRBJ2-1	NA	CSVDPGRAYEQFF	TGCAGCGTTGATCCGGGCAGGGCATATGAGCAGTTCTTC
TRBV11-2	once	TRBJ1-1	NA	CASSSKWGTEAFF	TGTGCCAGCAGCTCAAAGTGGGGCACTGAAGCTTTCTTT
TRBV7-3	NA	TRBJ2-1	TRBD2	CASSLLAGGPGNEQFF	TGTGCCAGCAGCTTGCTAGCGGGAGGGCCAGGGAATGAGCAGTTCTTC
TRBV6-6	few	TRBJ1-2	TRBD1	CASSPGQCCYTF	TGTGCCAGCAGCCCGGGACAGTGCTGCTACACCTTC
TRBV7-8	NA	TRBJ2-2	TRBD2	CASSALAGGNTGELFF	TGTGCCAGCAGCGCTCTAGCGGGGGGTAACACCGGGGAGCTGTTTTTT
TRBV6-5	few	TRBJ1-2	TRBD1	CASSTRGQGNYGYTF	TGTGCCAGCAGCACTCGAGGACAGGGGAACTATGGCTACACCTTC
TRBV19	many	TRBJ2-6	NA	CASSSHTPSTFSGANVLTF	TGTGCCAGTAGTTCCCACACGCCCTCCACCTTCTCTGGGGCCAACGTCCTGACTTTC
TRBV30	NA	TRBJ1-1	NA	CAWSPGHLNTEAFF	TGTGCCTGGAGTCCCGGACACCTGAACACTGAAGCTTTCTTT
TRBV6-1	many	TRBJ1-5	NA	CASRHSLGNQPQHF	TGTGCCAGTCGCCACAGTCTGGGCAATCAGCCCCAGCATTTT
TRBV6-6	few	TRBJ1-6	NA	CACREGGSPLHF	TGTGCCTGCCGAGAAGGGGGTTCACCCCTCCACTTT
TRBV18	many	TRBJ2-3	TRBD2	CASSPRASGSMTDTQYF	TGTGCCAGCTCACCACGGGCTAGCGGGAGTATGACAGATACGCAGTATTTT
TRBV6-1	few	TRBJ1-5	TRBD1	CASIVQGNGNQPQHF	TGTGCCAGCATCGTACAGGGGAATGGCAATCAGCCCCAGCATTTT
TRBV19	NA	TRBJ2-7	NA	CASSMVRASEQYF	TGTGCCAGTAGTATGGTCCGCGCAAGTGAGCAGTACTTC